The 29 T cell receptor beta chains below were found in one sample sequenced in a study of blood T cell repertoires in COVID-19. Sequenced by immunoSEQ multiplex PCR; TCRdb stores in-frame clones only, minus some. The repertoire holds about 140,000 clones, with approximately 73% as singletons. Sequences were obtained from peripheral blood. These receptors all stem from a man between 60 and 70 years old with acute or convalescent COVID-19.

For this clone: At one of its ends the junction is not consistent with the germline gene, which may arise from a read error. V gene TRBV7-9 combines with J gene TRBJ1-6; 7 positions agree with TRBD1. This CDR3 has 13 residues. Germline assignment: CDR1 SEHNR and CDR2 FQNEAQ (reference sequence). CDR3 nucleotides: TGTGCCAGCAGCTTAGGGCCCGGGACAGTAATTCTTTTT. Translated, it gives CASSLGPGTVILF.

This sequence joins TRBV10-3 and TRBJ1-2, with a tentative D call TRBD1 (6 bases). V was trimmed by 6 bases and J by 6 bases, leaving 14 bases between them. Germline-derived CDR1 and CDR2 are ENHRY and SYGVKD. There are 13 residues in the CDR3. In DNA form, the CDR3 reads TGTGCCATCAGCCATGGACAGCTAGATGGCTACACCTTC. Protein sequence: CAISHGQLDGYTF.

The chain has TRBV10-3 and TRBJ1-3; D is possibly TRBD1 (6 bases). This CDR3 comprises 15 residues. V was cut by 3 bases and J by 4 bases, with 13 bases left in between. In germline, CDR1 is ENHRY, CDR2 SYGVKD. In DNA, the CDR3 is TGTGCCATCAGTGACGGAGACAGGTTGGGAAACACCATATATTTT. Protein sequence: CAISDGDRLGNTIYF.

This chain's CDR3 is CASSYEGQGGGYTF. In nucleotides, the CDR3 is TGTGCCAGCAGTTACGAGGGACAGGGAGGGGGCTACACCTTC. The chain combines TRBV6-5 with TRBJ1-2; 9 bases are a match to TRBD1. The V gene's germline CDR1 is MNHEY and CDR2 SVGAGI. This CDR3 is built from 14 residues. The ends lost 2 bases at V and 8 bases at J; junction bases unmatched: 6.

The chain has TRBV4-1 and TRBJ2-1; 8 nucleotides align to TRBD2. CDR1 is MGHRA and CDR2 is YSYEKL in the germline V gene. The CDR3 consists of 16 residues. The V gene end was trimmed by 2 bases and the J gene end by 4 bases; junction bases not matched to a gene: 7. CDR3 sequence: CASSQLLAAYYNEQFF. CDR3 coding DNA: TGCGCCAGCAGCCAATTACTAGCGGCGTATTACAATGAGCAGTTCTTC.

V gene TRBV28 combines with J gene TRBJ2-2; D is unclear. V shed 2 bases and J shed 4 bases, with 5 bases lying between them. The CDR3 runs 13 residues. From germline, CDR1 is MDHEN and CDR2 SYDVKM. The CDR3 sequence is CASSLIATGELFF. CDR3 coding DNA: TGTGCCAGCAGTTTAATAGCCACCGGGGAGCTGTTTTTT.

As for this clone: Additional DNA sequences in this sample encode the identical CDR3. The chain uses TRBV5-1 and TRBJ2-2; D ambiguous. Trimming removed 0 bases from V and 1 base from J, with 7 bases in between. Germline V gives CDR1 SGHRS, CDR2 YFSETQ. CDR3 length: 15 amino acids. CDR3 sequence: CASSLGTLNTGELFF. The CDR3 nucleotides read TGCGCCAGCAGCTTGGGAACTTTGAACACCGGGGAGCTGTTTTTT.

The genes are TRBV5-1 and TRBJ2-3; 7 bases fit TRBD2. Trimming removed 4 bases from V and 10 bases from J; junction bases left unmatched: 6. CDR1 is SGHRS and CDR2 is YFSETQ in the germline V gene. The CDR3 length is 12 residues. The CDR3 coding sequence is TGCGCCAGCAGCCCCGGGCGGGAGCCGCAGTATTTT. As protein: CASSPGREPQYF.

The table lists this clone with a count of one. This sequence joins TRBV3-1 (or the pseudogene TRBV3-2) and TRBJ2-2; maybe TRBD1 (5 bases). The CDR3 is 13 residues long. V lost 1 base and J 11 bases, leaving 11 bases between the germline ends. Germline CDR1 reads LGHDT; CDR2 reads YNNKEL (reference sequence). The CDR3 is CASSQGARVELFF. The CDR3 coding sequence is TGTGCCAGCAGCCAAGGGGCCAGGGTAGAGCTGTTTTTT.

The V gene is TRBV5-1, the J gene TRBJ2-2, with TRBD1 matching over 8 bases. V dropped 7 bases and J dropped 5; count of bases not matched to a gene: 7. CDR3 length equals 14 residues. Germline lookup yields CDR1 SGHRS and CDR2 YFSETQ. The CDR3 protein is CASLTGDVTGELFF. The CDR3 DNA follows: TGCGCCAGCTTGACAGGGGACGTGACCGGGGAGCTGTTTTTT.

The table lists this clone with a count of one. V is TRBV15 and J is TRBJ2-1, with D maybe TRBD2 (5 bases). The CDR3 covers 15 residues. Germline V gives CDR1 LNHNV, CDR2 YYDKDF (reference sequence). Trimming left V 0 bases short and J 6 bases short, with 12 bases between. The CDR3 sequence is CATSREFASRNEQFF. CDR3 nucleotide sequence: TGTGCCACCAGCAGAGAATTCGCTAGCCGCAATGAGCAGTTCTTC.

The chain recombines TRBV7-3 with TRBJ1-1, with D possibly matching TRBD1 (5 bases). This CDR3 contains 12 residues. Trimming cost V 1 base and J 11 bases, with 11 bases left between them. Germline CDR1 reads SGHTA; CDR2 reads FQGTGA. CDR3 protein: CASSLSRVDAFF. CDR3 sequence (DNA): TGTGCCAGCAGCTTAAGCAGGGTAGATGCTTTCTTT.

The chain carries TRBV5-6 and TRBJ1-1; D perhaps matches TRBD1 (6 bases). The CDR3 sequence is 17 residues long. Germline CDR1 SGHDT, CDR2 YYEEEE. V lost 0 bases and J 6 bases, leaving 21 bases between the germline ends. CDR3 coding DNA: TGTGCCAGCAGCTTGGGTGGAGCTTTTGGGGGCAGGGCTGAAGCTTTCTTT. Protein sequence: CASSLGGAFGGRAEAFF.

This chain connects TRBV7-9 to TRBJ1-6; D gene uncertain. CDR1 and CDR2 (germline): SEHNR, FQNEAQ (reference sequence). This CDR3 is built from 12 residues. V was cut by 5 bases and J by 5 bases, with 4 bases left in between. CDR3 DNA: TGTGCCAGCAGCGAGAATAATTCACCCCTCCACTTT. Amino acid sequence: CASSENNSPLHF.

The chain couples TRBV12-5 to TRBJ1-5; D unresolved. This CDR3 is built from 13 residues. Germline CDR1 is LGHNT and CDR2 is FRNRAP. Trimming left V 7 bases short and J 6 bases short, with 13 bases between. As DNA, the CDR3 is TGTGCTAGTGCATGGCCCCGGGGTCAGCCCCAGCATTTT. Protein product: CASAWPRGQPQHF.

The chain links TRBV10-3 to TRBJ2-5; the D gene is possibly TRBD1 (7 bases). With 0 bases removed from V and 5 bases from J, the gap between germline ends came to 13 bases. The CDR3 length is 15 residues. CDR1 and CDR2 from the germline V gene are ENHRY and SYGVKD. CDR3 nucleotide sequence: TGTGCCATCAGTGAGTCCGGAGGGGGCGGGGAGACCCAGTACTTC. Its protein product is CAISESGGGGETQYF.

This chain links TRBV5-6 with TRBJ2-7, with no clear D. Per the germline V gene, CDR1 is SGHDT and CDR2 is YYEEEE. The CDR3 has 12 amino acids. V was cut by 1 base and J by 4 bases, with 6 bases left in between. CDR3 amino acids: CASSLMTYEQYF. The DNA for the CDR3 is TGTGCCAGCAGCTTGATGACTTACGAGCAGTACTTC.

The gene calls are TRBV5-8 and TRBJ2-1, with D maybe TRBD1 (7 bases). Trimming shortened V by 2 bases and J by 7 bases, and 13 bases separated the two germline ends. The CDR3 covers 14 residues. Germline-derived CDR1 and CDR2 are SGHTS and YDEGEE. CDR3 sequence (DNA): TGTGCCAGCAGCTTATTCCCAGGGGGGAATGAGCAGTTCTTC. Translated: CASSLFPGGNEQFF.

The chain employs TRBV6-1 and TRBJ2-2; TRBD2 aligns across 13 bases. The CDR3 consists of 19 residues. The V gene's germline CDR1 is MNHNS and CDR2 SASEGT. V lost 3 bases, J lost 5 bases, and 12 bases stayed unmatched. CDR3 in amino acids: CASSEPNPGLAGRTGELFF. In nucleotides, the CDR3 is TGTGCCAGCAGTGAGCCTAACCCGGGACTAGCGGGACGAACCGGGGAGCTGTTTTTT.

With respect to this clone: At the DNA level, this CDR3 is encoded by other sequences in the same sample as well. CDR3 sequence: CASSLGGQPQHF. As DNA, the CDR3 is TGTGCCAGCAGTTTAGGAGGGCAGCCCCAGCATTTT. The genes are TRBV12-3 or TRBV12-4 and TRBJ1-5; D remains unclear. The CDR3 has 12 residues. The V gene lost 1 base and the J gene lost 7 bases, with 5 bases spanning the gap.

This clone turned up a few times. The rearrangement uses TRBV28 and TRBJ1-5; possible D gene TRBD1, 6 bases. V lost 7 bases to trimming and J lost 4 bases, with 17 bases between them. The CDR3 is made up of 15 amino acids. Germline CDR1 is MDHEN and CDR2 is SYDVKM. CDR3 protein: CASTLSGGLNQPQHF. The CDR3 DNA reads TGTGCCAGCACCCTATCCGGGGGGCTGAATCAGCCCCAGCATTTT.

The J gene is TRBJ2-3, the V gene TRBV28; 12 bases align to TRBD2. The germline V gene encodes CDR1 MDHEN and CDR2 SYDVKM. V trimming: 7 bases; J trimming: 3 bases; junction bases outside the gene matches: 8. The CDR3 has 16 amino acids. The CDR3 sequence is CASTSLLAGGTDTQYF. CDR3 bases: TGTGCCAGCACCTCCCTCCTAGCGGGAGGGACAGATACGCAGTATTTT.

The chain recombines TRBV7-2 with TRBJ2-7, with D possibly being TRBD1 (5 bases). CDR1 and CDR2 (germline): SGHTA, FQGNSA. The germline V and J ends were trimmed by 2 bases and 4 bases, with 15 bases remaining between them. This CDR3 spans 15 amino acids. Here the CDR3 reads CASSLRRQGPYEQYF. The DNA for the CDR3 is TGTGCCAGCAGCTTACGGCGGCAGGGCCCTTACGAGCAGTACTTC.

The sample holds a few counts of this clone. The chain combines TRBV5-4 with TRBJ2-1; D remains unclear. This CDR3 is built from 18 residues. Germline V gene data show CDR1 as SGHNT and CDR2 as YYREEE (reference sequence). The V end was cut by 4 bases, the J end by 1 base, with 21 bases between. The CDR3 is CASSLDPFNTVSYNEQFF. CDR3 in DNA: TGTGCCAGCAGCCTCGATCCCTTCAACACCGTGTCCTACAATGAGCAGTTCTTC.

This chain links TRBV10-3 with TRBJ2-1, with D maybe TRBD1 (6 bases). Germline lookup yields CDR1 ENHRY and CDR2 SYGVKD. This CDR3 region has 12 residues. CDR3 sequence: CATLTGTNEQFF. CDR3 coding DNA: TGTGCTACCTTAACAGGGACCAATGAGCAGTTCTTC.

The J gene is TRBJ1-3, the V gene TRBV5-1; TRBD1 matches 7 bases. The CDR3 is 15 amino acids. V lost 4 bases and J lost 0; bases outside the gene matches: 4. Germline V CDR1 and CDR2: SGHRS, YFSETQ. The CDR3 DNA reads as TGCGCCAGCAGCCTACAGGGGATCTCTGGAAACACCATATATTTT. Amino acid sequence: CASSLQGISGNTIYF.

This clone was picked up a small number of times. This rearrangement joins TRBV30 to TRBJ1-5; 9 positions match TRBD1. CDR3 length: 15 amino acids. Germline assignment: CDR1 GTSNPN and CDR2 SVGIG (reference sequence). The J segment lost 3 bases and the V segment lost 2 bases, leaving 5 bases of the junction unmatched. In DNA form, the CDR3 reads TGTGCCTGGAGTCCCCGGACAGGGGACAATCAGCCCCAGCATTTT. It yields the protein CAWSPRTGDNQPQHF.

This chain joins TRBV5-1 and TRBJ2-2; TRBD1 matches at 11 bases. The germline V gene encodes CDR1 SGHRS and CDR2 YFSETQ. The V and J ends lost 2 bases and 7 bases, in that order; junction bases with no gene match: 7. This CDR3 has 16 amino acids. CDR3 bases: TGCGCCAGCAGCTTCATGGGACAGGGGGAGAACGGGGAGCTGTTTTTT. It is translated as CASSFMGQGENGELFF.

The V and J genes are TRBV5-4 and TRBJ1-4; 9 nucleotides line up with TRBD1. The germline CDR1 and CDR2 sequences are SGHNT and YYREEE (reference sequence). Trimming removed 2 bases from V and 5 bases from J; junction bases left unmatched: 7. This CDR3 has 16 amino acids. CDR3 amino acids: CASSFGGTGRNEKLFF. CDR3 nucleotide sequence: TGTGCCAGCAGCTTTGGGGGGACAGGGCGAAATGAAAAACTGTTTTTT. Full variable domain (remainder filled in from reference TRBV5-4 and TRBJ1-4): ETGVTQSPTHLIKTRGQQVTLRCSSQSGHNTVSWYQQALGQGPQFIFQYYREEENGRGNFPPRFSGLQFPNYSSELNVNALELDDSALYLCASSFGGTGRNEKLFFGSGTQLSVL.